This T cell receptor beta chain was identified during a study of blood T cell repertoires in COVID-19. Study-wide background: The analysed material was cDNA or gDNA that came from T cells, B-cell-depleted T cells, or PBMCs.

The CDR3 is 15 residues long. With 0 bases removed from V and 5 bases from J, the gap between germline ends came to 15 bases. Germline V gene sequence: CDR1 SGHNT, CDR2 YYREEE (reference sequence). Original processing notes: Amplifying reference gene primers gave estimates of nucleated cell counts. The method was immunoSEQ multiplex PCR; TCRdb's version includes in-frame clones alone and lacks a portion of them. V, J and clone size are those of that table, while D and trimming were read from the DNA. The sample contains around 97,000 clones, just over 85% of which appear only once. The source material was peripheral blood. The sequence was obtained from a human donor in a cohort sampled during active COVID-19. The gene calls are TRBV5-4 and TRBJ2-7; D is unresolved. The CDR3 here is CASSLDTERWDEQYF. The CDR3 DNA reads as TGTGCCAGCAGCTTGGATACGGAGAGGTGGGACGAGCAGTACTTC.